The 16 T cell receptor beta chains given below trace back to one sample, sequenced in a study of OX40 agonist ivuxolimab in advanced cancers. Some clones are missing from TCRdb's copy, which holds only in-frame ones; the method was immunoSEQ multiplex PCR. This repertoire shows tens of thousands of clones, roughly 80% found once; its top ten account for roughly a tenth. The sequencing used CD4+ or CD8+ T cells sorted from blood, collected in a trial of the OX40 agonist ivuxolimab. The source of these receptors is an adult with an advanced solid tumor such as melanoma, head and neck, liver or kidney cancer.

This clone was observed once. The V gene is TRBV28, the J gene TRBJ2-5; TRBD2 agrees at 8 bases. Germline values: CDR1 MDHEN, CDR2 SYDVKM. Trimming took 8 bases from V and 5 from J; bases not matched to a gene: 10. This CDR3 is 14 amino acids long. This chain's CDR3 is CASGNPREGETQYF. The CDR3 nucleotides read TGTGCCAGCGGCAACCCACGGGAGGGGGAGACCCAGTACTTC.

The chain joins TRBV18 to TRBJ1-1; 7 bases are shared with TRBD1. This CDR3 contains 13 residues. CDR1 is KGHSH, CDR2 LQKENI, per germline. The V gene end was trimmed by 7 bases and the J gene end by 1 base; junction bases not matched to a gene: 3. The CDR3 loop is CASFGQENTEAFF. Written as DNA, the CDR3 is TGTGCCAGCTTTGGACAGGAGAACACTGAAGCTTTCTTT.

This chain connects TRBV7-2 to TRBJ2-1, with no clear D. Trimming removed 0 bases at V and 1 base at J, with 4 bases between. The CDR3 sequence is 14 residues long. Germline values: CDR1 SGHTA, CDR2 FQGNSA. The CDR3 coding sequence is TGTGCCAGCAGCTTAGCGGGGTCCTACAATGAGCAGTTCTTC. Translated, it gives CASSLAGSYNEQFF.

The chain has TRBV14 and TRBJ2-1; TRBD2 aligns across 8 bases. Per germline, CDR1 SGHDN and CDR2 FVKESK. This CDR3 contains 16 residues. V shed 4 bases and J 8 bases; nucleotides not matched to a gene: 13. CDR3 sequence reads: CASSRLARAFMDEQFF. The CDR3 DNA sequence: TGTGCCAGCAGCCGACTAGCGAGAGCCTTCATGGATGAGCAGTTCTTC.

This clone was recorded once. The chain is built from TRBV9 and TRBJ2-7; 9 nucleotides match TRBD1. This CDR3 is built from 15 residues. Losses at the gene ends were 4 bases for V and 5 bases for J; bases not matched to a gene: 10. Germline V gene data show CDR1 as SGDLS and CDR2 as YYNGEE. DNA for the CDR3: TGTGCCAGCAGCCCTCGACAGGGGGATTTCGACGAGCAGTACTTC. Translated: CASSPRQGDFDEQYF. The complete variable domain, with remaining parts taken from reference TRBV9 and TRBJ2-7, reads DSGVTQTPKHLITATGQRVTLRCSPRSGDLSVYWYQQSLDQGLQFLIQYYNGEERAKGNILERFSAQQFPDLHSELNLSSLELGDSALYFCASSPRQGDFDEQYFGPGTRLTVT.

The rearrangement uses TRBV5-4 and TRBJ2-7; 9 nucleotides agree with TRBD2. Trimming took 0 bases from V and 2 from J; bases not matched to a gene: 6. The CDR3 consists of 16 residues. Per the germline V gene, CDR1 is SGHNT and CDR2 is YYREEE (reference sequence). This CDR3 is CASSLGYSGSTYEQYF. The CDR3 DNA follows: TGTGCCAGCAGCTTGGGGTATAGCGGGAGTACCTACGAGCAGTACTTC. The full variable domain, its missing parts supplied by reference TRBV5-4 and TRBJ2-7, is ETGVTQSPTHLIKTRGQQVTLRCSSQSGHNTVSWYQQALGQGPQFIFQYYREEENGRGNFPPRFSGLQFPNYSSELNVNALELDDSALYLCASSLGYSGSTYEQYFGPGTRLTVT.

This chain links TRBV27 with TRBJ2-7; TRBD2 might be the D (7 bases). The V end lost 1 base, the J end lost 5 bases, and 9 bases lay between the germline ends. This CDR3 is built from 13 residues. CDR1 and CDR2 from the germline V gene are MNHEY and SMNVEV (reference sequence). The CDR3 sequence: CASSLWGGHEQYF. As DNA, the CDR3 is TGTGCCAGCAGTTTATGGGGGGGCCACGAGCAGTACTTC.

The chain recombines TRBV6-1 with TRBJ1-5; perhaps TRBD1 as D (5 bases). This CDR3 has 14 residues. The germline V gene has CDR1 MNHNS and CDR2 SASEGT. V gave up 6 bases and J gave up 5 bases, with 14 bases separating them. For the CDR3, the DNA is TGTGCCAGCAGACAGGCCCTAACTGATCAGCCCCAGCATTTT. It specifies CASRQALTDQPQHF.

CDR3 in DNA: TGCGCCAGCAGGGTTGAGGGGGCTTCTAATGAAAAACTGTTTTTT. This sequence encodes CASRVEGASNEKLFF. This chain joins TRBV5-1 and TRBJ1-4; TRBD1 agrees at 7 bases. This CDR3 has 15 amino acids. After removal of 5 bases from V and 3 bases from J, the junction contained 7 bases not matched to a gene. CDR1 and CDR2 from the germline V gene are SGHRS and YFSETQ.

The chain joins TRBV9 to TRBJ2-5; 16 bases agree with TRBD2. The germline gives CDR1 SGDLS, CDR2 YYNGEE. With 4 bases clipped from V and 5 bases from J, the junction kept 11 bases outside the gene matches. The CDR3 extends over 18 amino acids. The CDR3: CASSLGTSGRADRETQYF. In nucleotides, the CDR3 is TGTGCCAGCAGCCTTGGGACTAGCGGGAGGGCCGATAGGGAGACCCAGTACTTC.

The CDR3 DNA reads as TGTGCCAGCAGTTATATAGGGGGGGAGCAGTTCTTC. It encodes CASSYIGGEQFF. The rearrangement links TRBV27 to TRBJ2-1; D is tentatively TRBD1 or TRBD2 (6 bases each). The V and J ends lost 4 bases and 10 bases respectively, with 11 bases between them. Germline-derived CDR1 and CDR2 are MNHEY and SMNVEV (reference sequence). This CDR3 comprises 12 residues.

The CDR3 sequence is CASSRLAGNHEQYF. CDR3 in DNA: TGTGCCAGCAGTCGACTAGCGGGGAACCACGAGCAGTACTTC. The J gene is TRBJ2-7, the V gene TRBV28, with TRBD2 identical over 11 bases. The CDR3 is 14 residues long. Germline CDR1 is MDHEN and CDR2 is SYDVKM. The V and J ends lost 5 bases and 5 bases, in that order; junction bases with no gene match: 5.

This sequence joins TRBV19 and TRBJ2-1, with D perhaps given as TRBD1 or TRBD2 (5 bases each). V lost 3 bases, J lost 7 bases, and 22 bases lay in between. The CDR3 sequence is 17 residues long. Germline V gene data show CDR1 as LNHDA and CDR2 as SQIVND (reference sequence). CDR3 sequence: CASSMEEGLKPWNEQFF. The CDR3 nucleotides read TGTGCCAGTAGTATGGAAGAGGGGCTAAAGCCGTGGAATGAGCAGTTCTTC.

The rearrangement joins TRBV2 to TRBJ2-3; no clear D gene. This CDR3 has 14 amino acids. Germline V gene sequence: CDR1 SNHLY, CDR2 FYNNEI. Trimming stripped 3 bases from V and 2 bases from J, with 9 bases between. Here the CDR3 reads CASSDWASTDTQYF. The CDR3 coding sequence is TGTGCCAGCAGTGACTGGGCCTCCACAGATACGCAGTATTTT.

This chain uses TRBV2 with TRBJ1-5; 11 bases fit TRBD1. Germline V gives CDR1 SNHLY, CDR2 FYNNEI. There are 16 residues in the CDR3. J gave up 2 bases and V 10 bases, and 10 bases lay outside the gene matches. Here the CDR3 reads CATAGQGARGNQPQHF. The CDR3, as DNA: TGTGCCACGGCAGGACAGGGGGCTCGGGGCAATCAGCCCCAGCATTTT. The full variable domain, completed using reference TRBV2 and TRBJ1-5, is EPEVTQTPSHQVTQMGQEVILRCVPISNHLYFYWYRQILGQKVEFLVSFYNNEISEKSEIFDDQFSVERPDGSNFTLKIRSTKLEDSAMYFCATAGQGARGNQPQHFGDGTRLSIL.

The V call is TRBV2, the J call TRBJ2-2, with a possible D match to TRBD1 (5 bases). Germline V CDR1 and CDR2: SNHLY, FYNNEI. The V end lost 2 bases, the J end lost 0 bases, and 10 bases lay between the germline ends. The CDR3 runs to 16 residues. The DNA of the CDR3 is TGTGCCAGCAGTGAAAACAGGTTCGCGAACACCGGGGAGCTGTTTTTT. This gives the protein CASSENRFANTGELFF. The entire variable domain, with the rest obtained from reference TRBV2 and TRBJ2-2, is as follows: EPEVTQTPSHQVTQMGQEVILRCVPISNHLYFYWYRQILGQKVEFLVSFYNNEISEKSEIFDDQFSVERPDGSNFTLKIRSTKLEDSAMYFCASSENRFANTGELFFGEGSRLTVL.